These 10 T cell receptor beta chains were all obtained from the same sample, sequenced in a study of cytomegalovirus exposure and HLA in healthy donors. Only in-frame clones appear in the TCRdb table, and some are missing; sequencing was by immunoSEQ multiplex PCR. The data contain about 170,000 clones, just under 90% of them singletons. Source material: PBMCs. The receptors stem from a man between 18 and 29 years old in good health and CMV-seropositive.

This clone was picked up a small number of times. The rearrangement uses TRBV4-2 and TRBJ2-7; TRBD2 is a possible D gene (6 bases). Germline CDR1 LGHNA, CDR2 YNFKEQ. V was clipped by 0 bases and J by 2 bases, with 11 bases between them. The CDR3 length is 15 residues. CDR3 nucleotide sequence: TGTGCCAGCAGCCAAGATTACGGGAGAACCTACGAGCAGTACTTC. Translating it yields CASSQDYGRTYEQYF.

This chain joins TRBV6-6 and TRBJ2-3, with D possibly TRBD2 on 5 matching bases. The V end lost 7 bases, the J end lost 5 bases, and 16 bases lay between the germline ends. The CDR3 loop spans 14 amino acids. In germline, CDR1 is MNHNY, CDR2 SVGAGI (reference sequence). The CDR3 bases are TGTGCCAGCAAAGTGGGAGCCCGAGGAGATACGCAGTATTTT. Translated, it gives CASKVGARGDTQYF.

This clone was counted between two and nine times. The chain carries TRBV5-1 and TRBJ2-3, with 9 positions matching TRBD2. This CDR3 is 15 amino acids long. CDR1 and CDR2 from the germline V gene are SGHRS and YFSETQ. V lost 0 bases, J lost 6 bases, and 5 bases stayed unmatched. The CDR3 DNA reads as TGCGCCAGCAGCTTGGAGGGACTAGCAAGGGATACGCAGTATTTT. Its protein product is CASSLEGLARDTQYF.

DNA of the CDR3: TGCGCCAGCATTCGCACCGACAGGAGCACAGATACGCAGTATTTT. Translation gives CASIRTDRSTDTQYF. This chain links TRBV10-1 with TRBJ2-3; the D gene is possibly TRBD1 (6 bases). The CDR3 totals 15 residues. Trimming took off 7 bases at V and 0 bases at J, with 14 bases between the two ends. Looked up from germline, CDR1 is WNHNN and CDR2 is SYGVQD (reference sequence).

This chain connects TRBV4-1 to TRBJ2-3; 10 bases line up with TRBD2. The trim removed 4 bases at V and 7 bases at J, leaving 8 bases unmatched. The CDR3 runs to 15 residues. The germline gives CDR1 MGHRA, CDR2 YSYEKL. For the CDR3, the DNA is TGCGCCAGCAGCCGGGTAGGAGCGGGAGGGCATACGCAGTATTTT. Translation: CASSRVGAGGHTQYF.

The J gene is TRBJ1-2, the V gene TRBV2; D gene ambiguous. The ends were cut back, 2 bases at V and 5 bases at J, with 6 bases in the middle. The CDR3 has 12 residues. Germline V gene lookup returns CDR1 SNHLY and CDR2 FYNNEI. As DNA, the CDR3 is TGTGCCAGCAGTGAACGGGGTTATGGCTACACCTTC. Translated: CASSERGYGYTF. Together with reference TRBV2 and TRBJ1-2, the CDR3 gives the full variable domain: EPEVTQTPSHQVTQMGQEVILRCVPISNHLYFYWYRQILGQKVEFLVSFYNNEISEKSEIFDDQFSVERPDGSNFTLKIRSTKLEDSAMYFCASSERGYGYTFGSGTRLTVV.

The V call is TRBV25-1, the J call TRBJ2-2; 10 positions match TRBD1. Germline CDR1 is MGHDK and CDR2 is SYGVNS. This CDR3 spans 14 amino acids. Losses at the gene ends were 8 bases for V and 1 base for J; bases not matched to a gene: 1. The CDR3 DNA reads TGTGCCAGCCGGGACAGGGGGAACACCGGGGAGCTGTTTTTT. Amino acid sequence: CASRDRGNTGELFF.

The chain joins TRBV15 to TRBJ1-1, with D maybe TRBD1 (6 bases). Germline loops: CDR1 LNHNV, CDR2 YYDKDF (reference sequence). Trimming pared 6 bases from V and 1 base from J, leaving 12 bases between. This CDR3 spans 14 amino acids. CDR3 nucleotide sequence: TGTGCCACCAGAGAACCAGGGGAGAACACTGAAGCTTTCTTT. It yields the protein CATREPGENTEAFF.

This chain links TRBV19 with TRBJ2-1; 9 bases match TRBD2. Unmatched junction bases numbered 16, after V lost 1 base and J lost 9 bases. From germline, CDR1 is LNHDA and CDR2 SQIVND (reference sequence). The CDR3 is made up of 18 amino acids. The CDR3 region is CASSIGTRIAGEVSEQFF. In DNA form, the CDR3 reads TGTGCCAGTAGTATAGGGACACGTATAGCGGGAGAGGTATCTGAGCAGTTCTTC.

Regarding this clone: The junction departs from the called germline gene at one end, perhaps through a read error. The rearrangement joins TRBV7-7 to TRBJ2-3; 9 nucleotides line up with TRBD1. Looked up from germline, CDR1 is SSHAT and CDR2 is FNYEAQ (reference sequence). This CDR3 is 15 amino acids long. The CDR3: CASSPGTGPPDTQYF. In DNA form, the CDR3 reads TGTGCTAGCAGCCCCGGGACAGGGCCCCCAGATACGCAGTATTTT. The complete variable domain, with remaining parts taken from reference TRBV7-7 and TRBJ2-3, reads GAGVSQSPRYKVTKRGQDVTLRCDPISSHATLYWYQQALGQGPEFLTYFNYEAQPDKSGLPSDRFSAERPEGSISTLTIQRTEQRDSAMYRCASSPGTGPPDTQYFGPGTRLTVL.